Each of the 3 T cell receptor beta chains below was sequenced from the same sample in a study of cytomegalovirus exposure and HLA in healthy donors. The study ran its PCR with 60 Vbeta and 13 Jbeta primers. Sequencing was performed with immunoSEQ multiplex PCR; in TCRdb, only in-frame clones are kept and a portion is missing. The profile covers 150,000 to 200,000 clones, with approximately 79% appearing a single time and 11% to 15% taken by the ten largest. Material for sequencing was PBMCs. The receptors derive from a man aged 45-60 years in good health and CMV-seropositive.

The J gene is TRBJ2-3, the V gene TRBV11-2; 12 bases match TRBD2. The V segment lost 0 bases and the J segment 1 base; nucleotides outside the gene matches: 2. The CDR3 loop spans 17 amino acids. CDR1 and CDR2 from the germline V gene are SGHAT and FQNNGV. The CDR3 here is CASSLDRTSGGTDTQYF. The CDR3 DNA reads as TGTGCCAGCAGCTTAGATAGGACTAGCGGGGGCACAGATACGCAGTATTTT.

This clone was counted only a few times. J is TRBJ1-6 and V is TRBV4-2; D is perhaps TRBD1 (6 bases). Trimming shortened V by 0 bases and J by 2 bases, and 8 bases separated the two germline ends. Germline V gene sequence: CDR1 LGHNA, CDR2 YNFKEQ. This CDR3 is 16 amino acids long. The CDR3 nucleotides are TGTGCCAGCAGCCAAGACAGGGGTGCCTATAATTCACCCCTCCACTTT. Encoded protein: CASSQDRGAYNSPLHF.

This sequence joins TRBV9 and TRBJ1-6; D remains ambiguous. The CDR3 totals 12 residues. Trimming removed 3 bases at V and 12 bases at J, with 10 bases between. Germline-derived CDR1 and CDR2 are SGDLS and YYNGEE. Written as DNA, the CDR3 is TGTGCCAGCAGCGCCACTAACAAACCCCTCCACTTT. Its translation: CASSATNKPLHF.